The entry below describes one T cell receptor (beta chain). Its antigen remains unidentified. This sample was included in a study of T cells after yellow fever vaccination. As for the study in general: SMART-Seq v4 Ultra Low Input handled preparation of low-cell-number fractions. Points from the study as a whole: At approximately 95% for CD4 and 75% to 90% for CD8, most primary-vaccination clones showed up again after the booster. Abundant clonotypes (contaminants from the bulk population) could be present in FACS-sorted repertoires.

The CDR3 loop spans 13 amino acids. Trimming cost V 0 bases and J 7 bases; bases outside gene matches: 4. The V gene's germline CDR1 is SGDLS and CDR2 YYNGEE. TCRdb reprocessed the 5' RACE reads via MiXCR and lists one record per CDR3 protein. Of under 350,000 distinct CDR3 sequences in the sample, approximately 4% are singletons; the top ten hold about 26%. The clonotype originates from a young man who received the YFV17D yellow fever vaccine. The sample was PBMCs, taken 5 days after the yellow fever booster vaccination. The rearrangement links TRBV9 to TRBJ2-7, with 7 bases lining up with TRBD1. The DNA of the CDR3 is TGTGCCAGCAGCGTAGGACAGGGCGGAGAGCAGTACTTC. Encoded protein: CASSVGQGGEQYF.